This T cell receptor (beta chain) comes out of a study of T cell responses to AZD1222 COVID-19 vaccine. A note on this clone: Antigen: not known.

Points from the study as a whole: Following two doses of AZD1222, Spike-specific TCR breadth and depth rose.

Sequencing was performed with immunoSEQ multiplex PCR; in TCRdb, only in-frame clones are kept and a portion is missing. The sample holds about 160,000 clones, approximately 92% seen once. The source was peripheral blood, collected 28 days after the second AZD1222 dose. This receptor was obtained from an adult who received the AZD1222 COVID-19 vaccine.

The CDR3 here is CASSSPGRQETQYF. The CDR3 DNA reads as TGTGCCAGCAGCTCACCGGGACGCCAAGAGACCCAGTACTTC. The V and J genes are TRBV6-5 and TRBJ2-5; D could derive from TRBD1 or TRBD2 (5 bases each). Germline loops: CDR1 MNHEY, CDR2 SVGAGI. This CDR3 comprises 14 residues. V was cut by 6 bases and J by 1 base, with 12 bases left in between.